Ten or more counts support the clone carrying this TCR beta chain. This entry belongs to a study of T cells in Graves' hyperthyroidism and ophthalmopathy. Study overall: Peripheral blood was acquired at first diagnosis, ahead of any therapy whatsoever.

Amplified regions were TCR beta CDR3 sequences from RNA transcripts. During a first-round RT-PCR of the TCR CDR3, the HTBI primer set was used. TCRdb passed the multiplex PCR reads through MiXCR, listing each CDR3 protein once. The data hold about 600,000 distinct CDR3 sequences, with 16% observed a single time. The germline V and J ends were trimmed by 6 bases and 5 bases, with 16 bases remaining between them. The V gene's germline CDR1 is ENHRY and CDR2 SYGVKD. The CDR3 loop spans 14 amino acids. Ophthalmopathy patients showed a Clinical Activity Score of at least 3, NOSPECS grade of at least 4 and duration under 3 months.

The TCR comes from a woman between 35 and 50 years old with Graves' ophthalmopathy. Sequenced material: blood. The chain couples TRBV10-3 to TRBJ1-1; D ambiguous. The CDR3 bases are TGTGCCATCAGCCAAGGGAGCGTAAGGACTGAAGCTTTCTTT. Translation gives CAISQGSVRTEAFF.